This T cell receptor (beta chain) was identified during a study of shared T cell receptors in the human thymus. Generated by immunoSEQ multiplex PCR, the TCRdb table keeps only in-frame clones and is missing some. The sample includes under 850,000 clones, around 87% of them seen just once. With 6 bases removed from V and 1 base from J, the gap between germline ends came to 13 bases. Germline values: CDR1 MDHEN, CDR2 SYDVKM. The CDR3 consists of 14 residues. The sample also formed part of further work on human thymus T cells. As that study records: Related research reported highly overlapping thymic repertoires among unrelated individuals.

This chain connects TRBV28 to TRBJ2-7; weak D call: TRBD1 (5 bases). Sequences were obtained from thymocytes. The TCR originated in a boy in the first two years of life with a congenital heart defect. Here the CDR3 reads CASSLTGESYEQYF. CDR3 sequence (DNA): TGTGCCAGCAGCTTAACAGGAGAGTCCTACGAGCAGTACTTC. The full variable domain, in which reference TRBV28 and TRBJ2-7 provide the parts outside the CDR3, is DVKVTQSSRYLVKRTGEKVFLECVQDMDHENMFWYRQDPGLGLRLIYFSYDVKMKEKGDIPEGYSVSREKKERFSLILESASTNQTSMYLCASSLTGESYEQYFGPGTRLTVT.